Below, 11 T cell receptor beta chains from the same sample are listed, as sequenced in a study of control samples from healthy donors and cancer patients. Generated by immunoSEQ multiplex PCR, the TCRdb table keeps only in-frame clones and is missing some. The table lists around 95,000 clones, approximately 80% of them singletons, with approximately 19% in the top ten. Sequenced: blood. These receptors all come from a man in his thirties or forties in good health.

The chain combines TRBV11-2 with TRBJ2-7, with D possibly TRBD2 on 6 matching bases. The germline gives CDR1 SGHAT, CDR2 FQNNGV. The ends were cut back, 3 bases at V and 7 bases at J, with 13 bases in the middle. This CDR3 comprises 13 residues. This CDR3 is CASSFQRVREQYF. The CDR3, as DNA: TGTGCCAGCAGCTTTCAGCGGGTCCGGGAGCAGTACTTC.

The chain carries TRBV2 and TRBJ1-5; TRBD1 agrees at 8 bases. Trimming took 5 bases from V and 0 from J; bases not matched to a gene: 3. CDR1 is SNHLY, CDR2 FYNNEI, per germline. This CDR3 contains 15 residues. The CDR3 is CASSQDRASNQPQHF. The CDR3 region has the DNA TGTGCCAGCAGTCAGGACAGGGCTAGCAATCAGCCCCAGCATTTT. The variable domain in full, completed from reference TRBV2 and TRBJ1-5, reads EPEVTQTPSHQVTQMGQEVILRCVPISNHLYFYWYRQILGQKVEFLVSFYNNEISEKSEIFDDQFSVERPDGSNFTLKIRSTKLEDSAMYFCASSQDRASNQPQHFGDGTRLSIL.

This sequence joins TRBV27 and TRBJ2-2, with 10 bases lining up with TRBD1. Germline assignment: CDR1 MNHEY and CDR2 SMNVEV (reference sequence). J gave up 0 bases and V 7 bases, and 2 bases lay outside the gene matches. The length of the CDR3 is 15 residues. The CDR3 is CASNDRGPNTGELFF. The CDR3 region has the DNA TGTGCCAGCAACGACAGGGGGCCGAACACCGGGGAGCTGTTTTTT.

This clone was seen once. This sequence joins TRBV14 and TRBJ2-3; no clear D gene. From germline, CDR1 is SGHDN and CDR2 FVKESK. The ends were cut back, 1 base at V and 0 bases at J, with 8 bases in the middle. The CDR3 has 15 amino acids. The CDR3 coding sequence is TGTGCCAGCAGCCAAGGGCAGACTAGCACAGATACGCAGTATTTT. It is translated as CASSQGQTSTDTQYF.

V and J are TRBV3-1 (or the pseudogene TRBV3-2) and TRBJ1-1; no firm D call. CDR1 is LGHDT, CDR2 YNNKEL, per germline (reference sequence). With 9 bases removed from V and 3 bases from J, the gap between germline ends came to 17 bases. The length of the CDR3 is 14 residues. Here the CDR3 DNA reads TGTGCCAGATTAGGAGGTTGTCAGGACACTGAAGCTTTCTTT. It yields the protein CARLGGCQDTEAFF.

This chain links TRBV5-1 with TRBJ2-3; D tentatively fits TRBD1 or TRBD2 (6 bases each). The CDR3 runs 15 residues. CDR1 and CDR2 (germline): SGHRS, YFSETQ. Trimming removed 0 bases at V and 2 bases at J, with 10 bases between. The CDR3 region is CASSLAGGVTDTQYF. The DNA for the CDR3 is TGCGCCAGCAGCTTGGCCGGGGGCGTCACAGATACGCAGTATTTT.

The CDR3: CASSQDTGAFNTQYF. CDR3 DNA sequence: TGTGCCAGCAGCCAAGATACGGGGGCTTTCAATACGCAGTATTTT. The chain is built from TRBV3-1 (or the pseudogene TRBV3-2) and TRBJ2-3; D might be TRBD1 or TRBD2, each matching 6 bases. The CDR3 has 15 amino acids. V lost 0 bases to trimming and J lost 7 bases, with 14 bases between them. Germline V lookup: CDR1 LGHDT, CDR2 YNNKEL (reference sequence).

This clone came up once. The chain recombines TRBV9 with TRBJ1-1; D may be TRBD1 (6 bases). Germline V gene data show CDR1 as SGDLS and CDR2 as YYNGEE. Trimming removed 0 bases from V and 6 bases from J, with 21 bases in between. The CDR3 length is 17 residues. The CDR3 DNA reads TGTGCCAGCAGCGTAGGCGGGACAATTGTCGGAAGTGCTGAAGCTTTCTTT. Its translation is CASSVGGTIVGSAEAFF.

This chain uses TRBV9 with TRBJ2-7; D may correspond to TRBD1 or TRBD2 (5 bases each). Trimming took 5 bases from V and 3 from J, leaving 15 bases between them. Germline V gives CDR1 SGDLS, CDR2 YYNGEE. The CDR3 loop spans 14 amino acids. CDR3 in DNA: TGTGCCAGCAGTCCCGGGACGTCCCTCTACGAGCAGTACTTC. Translation: CASSPGTSLYEQYF.

The rearrangement joins TRBV19 to TRBJ1-2; TRBD1 is a possible D gene (5 bases). Germline CDR1 is LNHDA and CDR2 is SQIVND (reference sequence). The CDR3 covers 12 residues. With 7 bases removed from V and 6 bases from J, the gap between germline ends came to 12 bases. CDR3 coding DNA: TGTGCCAGTAACGAGGGGATAAATGGCTACACCTTC. Protein: CASNEGINGYTF.

By proportion, this clone is medium-sized. The chain couples TRBV2 to TRBJ1-6; D not certain. There are 14 residues in the CDR3. V dropped 4 bases and J dropped 9 bases, with 13 bases sitting between them. CDR1 and CDR2 (germline): SNHLY, FYNNEI. CDR3 protein: CASSVAEKGSPLHF. CDR3 DNA: TGTGCCAGCAGTGTGGCCGAGAAGGGTTCACCCCTCCACTTT.